This T cell receptor beta chain was identified during a study of blood T cell repertoires in COVID-19. Whole-study context: PBMCs, B-cell-depleted T cells, or T cells provided the cDNA or gDNA that made up the material.

TCRdb keeps only in-frame clones here, not all; method: immunoSEQ multiplex PCR. The sample has 440,000 or so clones; around 89% are singletons. This CDR3 region has 15 residues. Trimming took 2 bases from V and 0 from J, leaving 7 bases between them. Germline V lookup: CDR1 SGHTA, CDR2 FQGTGA. The specimen sequenced was peripheral blood. The chain employs TRBV7-3 and TRBJ2-2; D is perhaps TRBD1 (6 bases). The clonotype originates from a woman aged 40 to 50 with COVID-19, enrolled during active disease. The CDR3 region is CASSLQGPNTGELFF. As DNA, the CDR3 is TGTGCCAGCAGCTTACAGGGGCCGAACACCGGGGAGCTGTTTTTT.